This TCR beta chain was sequenced during a study of T cell responses to AZD1222 COVID-19 vaccine. On the study more broadly: It was second doses at about 4 or about 12 weeks that were pooled.

Overall study results and limits: Vaccine-related CD4 TCRs covered spike, predominating at 160-218 and 743-854. Donors were largely white British and mainly female; clonal diversity was possibly underestimated. Elevations in Spike-specific TCR breadth and depth followed administration of two AZD1222 doses.

The CDR3 has 21 residues. The V segment lost 7 bases and the J segment 0 bases; nucleotides outside the gene matches: 20. The germline V gene has CDR1 MNHEY and CDR2 SMNVEV (reference sequence). On this clone: Antigen specificity is unknown.

Generated by immunoSEQ multiplex PCR, the TCRdb table keeps only in-frame clones and is missing some. The sample contains around 84,000 clones, 88% of which appear only once. The receptor was derived from an adult in good health. The sample here was peripheral blood, taken on day 0 of AZD1222 vaccination. The gene calls are TRBV27 and TRBJ2-6; 8 positions agree with TRBD1. The CDR3 spells CASTSGQAFRSVHSGANVLTF. CDR3 in DNA: TGTGCCAGCACCTCGGGACAGGCGTTCCGTTCCGTTCACTCTGGGGCCAACGTCCTGACTTTC.